A selection of T cell receptor beta chains follows, all from one sample in a study of blood T cell repertoires in COVID-19. TCRdb's table, derived via immunoSEQ multiplex PCR, lists solely in-frame clones and lacks some. This sample yields about 50,000 clones, of which about nine tenths are seen a single time; about 2.5% belongs to the top ten. Sequencing used peripheral blood. The receptors stem from a woman older than 75 with COVID-19, enrolled during active disease. Both conserved end residues are part of each CDR3. A D gene is named only where the DNA matches it firmly. Rows give clone size only sometimes, using once, few, many, or a class for an expanded clone.

>TRBJ2-5|-|-|TRBV5-1
CASSRTGRAIQETQYF
TGCGCCAGCAGCCGTACCGGGCGGGCAATCCAAGAGACCCAGTACTTC
>TRBJ1-5|-|TRBD1|TRBV18
CASSPGTGQRQPQHF
TGTGCCAGCTCACCCGGGACAGGGCAACGGCAGCCCCAGCATTTT
>TRBJ1-5|-|-|TRBV6-4
CASSDEGGQPQHF
TGTGCCAGCAGCGATGAAGGAGGGCAGCCCCAGCATTTT
>TRBJ1-2|-|-|TRBV12-3/TRBV12-4
CASSFTGSYGYTF
TGTGCCAGCAGTTTCACAGGGAGCTATGGCTACACCTTC
>TRBJ2-7|-|TRBD2|TRBV4-2
CASSQAGLAAGIEQYF
TGTGCCAGCAGCCAAGCAGGGCTAGCGGCAGGCATAGAGCAGTACTTC
>TRBJ2-1|-|-|TRBV27
CASSPPGNEQFF
TGTGCCAGCAGTCCCCCCGGGAATGAGCAGTTCTTC
>TRBJ1-1|-|-|TRBV12-3/TRBV12-4
CASSFRENTEAFF
TGTGCCAGCAGTTTCAGGGAGAACACTGAAGCTTTCTTT
>TRBJ2-1|-|TRBD1|TRBV30
CAWSVPGTGGYEQFF
TGTGCCTGGAGTGTACCCGGGACAGGGGGGTATGAGCAGTTCTTC
>TRBJ1-5|-|-|TRBV23-1
CASSPRTETPSNQPQHF
TGCGCCAGCAGTCCCCGGACAGAAACTCCTAGCAATCAGCCCCAGCATTTT
>TRBJ2-7|-|TRBD2|TRBV28
CASRTSGINEQYF
TGTGCCAGCAGAACTAGCGGGATAAACGAGCAGTACTTC
>TRBJ2-1|-|-|TRBV28
CASSVPAGQPKQFF
TGTGCCAGCAGTGTTCCCGCCGGACAGCCCAAGCAGTTCTTC
>TRBJ2-3|medium-sized|TRBD1|TRBV11-2
CASSLRQGATDTQYF
TGTGCCAGCAGCTTAAGACAGGGGGCCACAGATACGCAGTATTTT